A single sample is the source of the 10 T cell receptor beta chains below, sequenced in a study of shared clonotypes between healthy human individuals. The assay was immunoSEQ multiplex PCR, and TCRdb's table has in-frame clones only and misses some. This table has 400,000 to 500,000 clones, 70% to 80% appearing once. The specimen was PBMCs. The receptors shown here come from a woman aged 40 to 50 in good health. Some clones in this sample may be carry-over from other donors' samples.

The chain joins TRBV5-6 to TRBJ1-3; perhaps TRBD1 as D (5 bases). CDR3 length equals 15 residues. V lost 1 base and J lost 2, with 10 bases in between. Germline loops: CDR1 SGHDT, CDR2 YYEEEE. CDR3 DNA sequence: TGTGCCAGCAGCTTGTACGGGGCAGCTGGAAACACCATATATTTT. Protein product: CASSLYGAAGNTIYF.

V gene TRBV28 combines with J gene TRBJ2-2; D gene uncertain. The CDR3 has 15 residues. The V end was cut by 5 bases, the J end by 5 bases, with 15 bases between. Germline V gene lookup returns CDR1 MDHEN and CDR2 SYDVKM. In nucleotides, the CDR3 is TGTGCCAGCAGTCCATCTGGCCCTACGACCGGGGAGCTGTTTTTT. It codes for CASSPSGPTTGELFF.

This clone was seen a few times. CDR3 DNA: TGTGCCAGCAGCTCTCTAGCGCCTCAAGAGACCCAGTACTTC. As protein: CASSSLAPQETQYF. This rearrangement joins TRBV27 to TRBJ2-5; D might be TRBD2 (6 bases). The germline V gene has CDR1 MNHEY and CDR2 SMNVEV (reference sequence). This CDR3 has 14 amino acids. V lost 6 bases, J lost 2 bases, and 13 bases lay in between.

In its sample, this clone was seen once. A read error likely explains this, since a far larger clone differs by one base. This specimen includes other DNA sequences encoding the same CDR3. The chain recombines TRBV4-2 with TRBJ2-7; TRBD2 matches 10 bases. Germline CDR1 is LGHNA and CDR2 is YNFKEQ. The CDR3 has 17 amino acids. The CDR3, as DNA: TGTGCCAGCAGCCAAGAAAGCCCAGCGGGAGGGCCCTACGAGCAGTACTTT. It translates to CASSQESPAGGPYEQYF.

The genes are TRBV5-4 and TRBJ2-3; TRBD2 agrees at 7 bases. Germline CDR1 is SGHNT and CDR2 is YYREEE (reference sequence). The CDR3 sequence is 16 residues long. J was trimmed by 7 bases and V by 0 bases; bases with no gene match: 11. The CDR3 coding sequence is TGTGCCAGCAGCTTGGTTGCGGCTAGCGGAAGTCATACGCAGTATTTT. Protein: CASSLVAASGSHTQYF.

The chain is built from TRBV10-3 and TRBJ2-2; a weak D match, TRBD1 (6 bases). V lost 5 bases and J lost 6, with 16 bases in between. In germline, CDR1 is ENHRY, CDR2 SYGVKD. CDR3 length: 15 amino acids. The CDR3 DNA reads as TGTGCCATCAGTACGGCGGCAGGGGTGTCCGGGGAGCTGTTTTTT. Translated: CAISTAAGVSGELFF.

The chain employs TRBV6-6 and TRBJ1-2, with unresolved D. The CDR3 sequence is 15 residues long. Trimming removed 4 bases from V and 4 bases from J, with 16 bases in between. Germline CDR1 and CDR2: MNHNY and SVGAGI (reference sequence). The CDR3 region has the DNA TGTGCCAGCAGTTCCCTTAGTCGGGTCCTCTATGGCTACACCTTC. It specifies CASSSLSRVLYGYTF.

V usage is TRBV2 and J usage is TRBJ2-2, with 8 bases lining up with TRBD1. Germline V lookup: CDR1 SNHLY, CDR2 FYNNEI. The V gene end was trimmed by 11 bases and the J gene end by 0 bases; junction bases not matched to a gene: 5. This CDR3 region has 14 residues. Written as DNA, the CDR3 is TGTGCCGGGCGGGACAGGACGAACACCGGGGAGCTGTTTTTT. Protein: CAGRDRTNTGELFF.

This chain uses TRBV30 with TRBJ2-5, with D possibly being TRBD1 (6 bases). Per the germline V gene, CDR1 is GTSNPN and CDR2 is SVGIG (reference sequence). V was clipped by 0 bases and J by 5 bases, with 19 bases between them. This CDR3 is 16 amino acids long. The CDR3 nucleotides are TGTGCCTGGAGTGTACTGAGGGGGATGGTGGGGGAGACCCAGTACTTC. It yields the protein CAWSVLRGMVGETQYF.

V gene TRBV7-2 combines with J gene TRBJ2-2; 7 bases agree with TRBD2. The V segment lost 5 bases and the J segment 7 bases; nucleotides outside the gene matches: 10. Germline assignment: CDR1 SGHTA and CDR2 FQGNSA. This CDR3 has 15 amino acids. CDR3 sequence (DNA): TGTGCCAGCAGCCGGGCGGGGGTTGATGGCGGGGAGCTGTTTTTT. Amino acid sequence: CASSRAGVDGGELFF.